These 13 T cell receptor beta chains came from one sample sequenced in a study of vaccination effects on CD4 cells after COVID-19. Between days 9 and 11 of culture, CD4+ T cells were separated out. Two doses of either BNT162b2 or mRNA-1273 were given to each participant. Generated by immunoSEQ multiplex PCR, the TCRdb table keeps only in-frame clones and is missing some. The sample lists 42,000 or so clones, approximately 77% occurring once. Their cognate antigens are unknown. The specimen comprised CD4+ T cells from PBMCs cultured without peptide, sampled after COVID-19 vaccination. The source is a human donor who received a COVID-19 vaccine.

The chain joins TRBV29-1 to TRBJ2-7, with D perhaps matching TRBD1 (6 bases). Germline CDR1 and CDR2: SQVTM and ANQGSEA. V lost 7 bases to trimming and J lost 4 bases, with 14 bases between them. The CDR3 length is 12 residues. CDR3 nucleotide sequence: TGCAGCGGTGGACAGACTGATTACGAGCAGTACTTC. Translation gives CSGGQTDYEQYF.

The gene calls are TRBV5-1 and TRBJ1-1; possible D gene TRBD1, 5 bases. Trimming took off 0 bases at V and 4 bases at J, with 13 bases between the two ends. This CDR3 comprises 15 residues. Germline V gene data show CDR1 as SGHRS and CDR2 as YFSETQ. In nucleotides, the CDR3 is TGCGCCAGCAGCTTGGGCTGGGGGTTGACCACTGAAGCTTTCTTT. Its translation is CASSLGWGLTTEAFF.

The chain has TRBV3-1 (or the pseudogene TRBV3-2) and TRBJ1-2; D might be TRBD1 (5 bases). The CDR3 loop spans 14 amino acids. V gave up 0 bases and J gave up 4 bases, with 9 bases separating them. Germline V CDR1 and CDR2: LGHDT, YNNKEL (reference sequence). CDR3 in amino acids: CASSQEGGPYGYTF. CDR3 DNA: TGTGCCAGCAGCCAAGAGGGGGGACCCTATGGCTACACCTTC.

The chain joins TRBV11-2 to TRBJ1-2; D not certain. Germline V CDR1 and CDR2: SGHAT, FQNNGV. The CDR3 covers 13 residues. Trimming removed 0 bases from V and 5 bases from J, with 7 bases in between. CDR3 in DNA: TGTGCCAGCAGCTTAGATAGACAATATGGCTACACCTTC. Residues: CASSLDRQYGYTF.

DNA for the CDR3: TGTGCCAGTGGATCGTGGGGACAGGGCGCGGGGGGTAGCAATCAGCCCCAGCATTTT. Protein sequence: CASGSWGQGAGGSNQPQHF. V is TRBV19 and J is TRBJ1-5; 9 bases align to TRBD1. The CDR3 is 19 residues long. V was pared by 8 bases and J by 0 bases, with 17 bases of the junction left unmatched. Germline V gene sequence: CDR1 LNHDA, CDR2 SQIVND (reference sequence).

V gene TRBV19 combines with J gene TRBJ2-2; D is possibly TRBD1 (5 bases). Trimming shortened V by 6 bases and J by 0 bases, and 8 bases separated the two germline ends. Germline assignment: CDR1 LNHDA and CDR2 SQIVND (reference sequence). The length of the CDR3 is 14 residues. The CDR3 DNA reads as TGTGCCAGTAGCTCGGACACGAACACCGGGGAGCTGTTTTTT. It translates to CASSSDTNTGELFF. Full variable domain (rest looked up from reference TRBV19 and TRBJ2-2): DGGITQSPKYLFRKEGQNVTLSCEQNLNHDAMYWYRQDPGQGLRLIYYSQIVNDFQKGDIAEGYSVSREKKESFPLTVTSAQKNPTAFYLCASSSDTNTGELFFGEGSRLTVL.

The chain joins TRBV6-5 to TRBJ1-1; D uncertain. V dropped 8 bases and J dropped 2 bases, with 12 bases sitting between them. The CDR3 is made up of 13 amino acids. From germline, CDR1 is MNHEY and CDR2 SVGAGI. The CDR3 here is CASGPYTNTEAFF. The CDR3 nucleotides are TGTGCCAGCGGTCCGTATACCAACACTGAAGCTTTCTTT.

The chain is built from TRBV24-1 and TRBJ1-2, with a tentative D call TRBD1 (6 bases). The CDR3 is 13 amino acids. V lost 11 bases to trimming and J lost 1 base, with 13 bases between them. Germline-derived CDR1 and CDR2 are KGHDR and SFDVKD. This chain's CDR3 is CAIGQSNNYGYTF. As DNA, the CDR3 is TGTGCCATCGGACAGTCAAATAACTATGGCTACACCTTC.

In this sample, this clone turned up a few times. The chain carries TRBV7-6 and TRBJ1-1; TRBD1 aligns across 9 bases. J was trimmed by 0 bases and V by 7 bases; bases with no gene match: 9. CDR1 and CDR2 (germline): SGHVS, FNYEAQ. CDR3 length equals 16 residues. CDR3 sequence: CASMAGQGIMNTEAFF. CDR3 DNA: TGTGCCAGCATGGCGGGACAGGGCATTATGAACACTGAAGCTTTCTTT. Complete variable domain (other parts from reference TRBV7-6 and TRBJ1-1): GAGVSQSPRYKVTKRGQDVALRCDPISGHVSLYWYRQALGQGPEFLTYFNYEAQQDKSGLPNDRFSAERPEGSISTLTIQRTEQRDSAMYRCASMAGQGIMNTEAFFGQGTRLTVV.

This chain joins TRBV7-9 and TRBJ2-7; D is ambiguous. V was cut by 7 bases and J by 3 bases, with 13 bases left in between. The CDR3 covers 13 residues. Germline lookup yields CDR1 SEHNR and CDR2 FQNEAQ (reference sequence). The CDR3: CASTPGLGYEQYF. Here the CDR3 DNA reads TGTGCCAGCACCCCTGGCTTGGGCTACGAGCAGTACTTC. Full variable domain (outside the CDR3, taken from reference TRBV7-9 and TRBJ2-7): DTGVSQNPRHKITKRGQNVTFRCDPISEHNRLYWYRQTLGQGPEFLTYFQNEAQLEKSRLLSDRFSAERPKGSFSTLEIQRTEQGDSAMYLCASTPGLGYEQYFGPGTRLTVT.

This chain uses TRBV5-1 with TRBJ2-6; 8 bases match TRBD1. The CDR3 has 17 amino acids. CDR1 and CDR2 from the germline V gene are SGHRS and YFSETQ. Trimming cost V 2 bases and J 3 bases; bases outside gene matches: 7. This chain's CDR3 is CASSLTTGVGGANVLTF. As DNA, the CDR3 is TGCGCCAGCAGCTTAACGACAGGGGTGGGTGGGGCCAACGTCCTGACTTTC.

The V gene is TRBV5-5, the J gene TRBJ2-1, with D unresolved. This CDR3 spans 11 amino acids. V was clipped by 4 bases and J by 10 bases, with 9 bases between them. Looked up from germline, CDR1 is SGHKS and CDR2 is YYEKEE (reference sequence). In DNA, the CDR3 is TGTGCCAGCAGCCCGAAAGGGGAGCAGTTCTTC. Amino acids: CASSPKGEQFF.

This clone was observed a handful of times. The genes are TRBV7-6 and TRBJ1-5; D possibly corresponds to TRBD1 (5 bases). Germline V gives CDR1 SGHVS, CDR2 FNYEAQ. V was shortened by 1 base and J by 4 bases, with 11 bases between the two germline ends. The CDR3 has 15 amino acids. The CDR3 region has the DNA TGTGCCAGCAGCTTAGTTTCGGGGCTTAATCAGCCCCAGCATTTT. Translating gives CASSLVSGLNQPQHF.